The entry below gives a single T cell receptor (beta chain) sequence along with its context. CDR1 LGHDT and CDR2 YNNKEL come from the germline V gene (reference sequence). CDR3 length equals 20 residues. The junction had 12 bases not matched to a gene; V was cut back by 3 bases and J by 0 bases. The data stem from a study of blood T cell repertoires in COVID-19. As for the study in general: Samples came from the United States, Italy and Spain, spanning acute and convalescent COVID-19. T cells, B-cell-depleted T cells, or PBMCs provided the cDNA or gDNA that served as material.

Original methodology: Reference gene primer amplification yielded estimated nucleated cell counts. Measured with immunoSEQ multiplex PCR; TCRdb has only the in-frame clones, and not every one. D and trimming come from the DNA, and the V and J calls and clone size come from that table. The sample carries under 200,000 clones, around nine tenths recorded once. The sequencing sample was made of peripheral blood. This chain links TRBV3-1 (or the pseudogene TRBV3-2) with TRBJ2-3, with 13 positions matching TRBD2. This clonotype was sampled from a young man with active or convalescent COVID-19. CDR3 sequence (DNA): TGTGCCAGCAGCCACAAGACAGGACTAGCGGGGGCAGTTAGCACAGATACGCAGTATTTT. It translates to CASSHKTGLAGAVSTDTQYF.